This is a list of T cell receptor beta chains from one sample in a study of T cells in Graves' hyperthyroidism and ophthalmopathy. TCRdb redid the calling of the multiplex PCR reads with MiXCR, one entry per CDR3 protein. The sample consists of 500,000 to 600,000 distinct CDR3 sequences, over 15% of them appearing once. The source material was blood. The receptor set was obtained from a woman aged 18-30 years with Graves' hyperthyroidism. The CDR3 runs from the conserved cysteine through the conserved F or W. The D gene is left open where the match is weak. Size is stated for part of the rows, as once, few or many counts, or as a class when the clone is expanded.

d_call: -; clone_size: many; j_call: TRBJ1-1; v_call: TRBV7-2; cdr3_nt: TGTGCCAGCAGCTTAGGGTGGATGAACACTGAAGCTTTCTTT; cdr3_aa: CASSLGWMNTEAFF
d_call: -; clone_size: -; j_call: TRBJ2-7; v_call: TRBV30; cdr3_nt: TGTGCCTGGTCGAGCCCTAGAGGTCTTTTCGAGCCGTACTTC; cdr3_aa: CAWSSPRGLFEPYF
d_call: -; clone_size: -; j_call: TRBJ1-3; v_call: TRBV5-1; cdr3_nt: TGCGCCAGCAGCAATTCCGGGGGAAACACCATATATTTT; cdr3_aa: CASSNSGGNTIYF
d_call: -; clone_size: many; j_call: TRBJ2-1; v_call: TRBV28; cdr3_nt: TGTGCCAGCATGACCTTTGGGAATGAGCAGTTCTTC; cdr3_aa: CASMTFGNEQFF
d_call: -; clone_size: -; j_call: TRBJ1-5; v_call: TRBV20-1; cdr3_nt: TGCAGTGCTAGAGATAGGGAGGTTTCAGTTAGCAATCAGCCCCAGCATTTT; cdr3_aa: CSARDREVSVSNQPQHF
d_call: -; clone_size: -; j_call: TRBJ1-3; v_call: TRBV20-1; cdr3_nt: TGCAGTGCTAGAGATTTGGCAGTTGAACCCTCTGGAAACACCATATATTTT; cdr3_aa: CSARDLAVEPSGNTIYF
d_call: TRBD1; clone_size: -; j_call: TRBJ1-5; v_call: TRBV19; cdr3_nt: TGTGCCAGTAGTCACAGGGGGCCGGGCAATCAGCCCCAGCATTTT; cdr3_aa: CASSHRGPGNQPQHF
d_call: TRBD2; clone_size: -; j_call: TRBJ2-5; v_call: TRBV24-1; cdr3_nt: TGTGCCACCAGTGATTTGAACGGGGGGGCTTTGGGAGAGACCCAGTACTTC; cdr3_aa: CATSDLNGGALGETQYF
d_call: -; clone_size: -; j_call: TRBJ2-5; v_call: TRBV6-5; cdr3_nt: TGTGCCAGCAGTTACGGTAGGGGGGAGACCCAGTACTTC; cdr3_aa: CASSYGRGETQYF
d_call: -; clone_size: -; j_call: TRBJ1-2; v_call: TRBV20-1; cdr3_nt: TGCAGCGCTAGAGTTCCGATTAACTATGGCTACACCTTC; cdr3_aa: CSARVPINYGYTF
d_call: TRBD2; clone_size: few; j_call: TRBJ2-1; v_call: TRBV11-3; cdr3_nt: TGTGCCAGCAGCTCCCCGGCTCCGGGGGGGAACAATGAGCAGTTCTTC; cdr3_aa: CASSSPAPGGNNEQFF
d_call: -; clone_size: -; j_call: TRBJ1-5; v_call: TRBV6-1; cdr3_nt: TGTGCCAGCAGCGCCGGACAGCTCAATCAGCCCCAGCATTTT; cdr3_aa: CASSAGQLNQPQHF
d_call: -; clone_size: -; j_call: TRBJ2-2; v_call: TRBV13; cdr3_nt: TGTGCCAGCACCCCTGAGAGGGGAGGCTCAAGGAACACCGGGGAGCTGTTTTTT; cdr3_aa: CASTPERGGSRNTGELFF